Below are 25 T cell receptor beta chains sequenced from a single sample in a study of T cells expressing NK-cell markers (dated by TCRdb to the early 2020s). Receptor libraries were prepared by 5' RACE. Sequencing relied on an Illumina HiSeq 2000. TCRdb reprocessed the reads, and each CDR3 protein sequence is entered once, without DNA. This sample's table contains approximately 460,000 distinct CDR3 sequences. The top ten constitute about 7.1% of the sample. Sequenced: blood T cells: a sorted CD56 or NKG2C T cell subset, CD4+ or CD8+ T cells, or bulk PBMC T cells (not recorded which). These receptors came from a woman aged 18 to 75 in good health.

J is TRBJ2-1 and V is TRBV7-9. CDR1 is SEHNR and CDR2 is FQNEAQ in the germline V gene (reference sequence). This CDR3 is built from 15 residues. The CDR3 sequence is CASSPFGGADNEQFF.

The chain is built from TRBV3-1 and TRBJ2-5; lacking DNA, the TRBD2 call made by TCRdb goes unchecked. Germline-derived CDR1 and CDR2 are LGHDT and YNNKEL (reference sequence). This CDR3 has 14 residues. CDR3 protein: CASRPLGTEETQYF.

The V and J genes are TRBV5-4 and TRBJ1-1. This CDR3 is 13 amino acids long. Germline values: CDR1 SGHNT, CDR2 YYREEE (reference sequence). CDR3 region: CASSLKANTEAFF.

The chain combines TRBV20-1 with TRBJ1-1. CDR3 length: 14 residues. Per the germline V gene, CDR1 is DFQATT and CDR2 is SNEGSKA (reference sequence). CDR3 residues: CSASGGREPNEAFF.

This sequence joins TRBV9 and TRBJ2-2; without DNA, the TCRdb call of TRBD2 cannot be checked. Per germline, CDR1 SGDLS and CDR2 YYNGEE. The CDR3 has 15 residues. CDR3 sequence reads: CASSMGLANTGELFF.

V gene TRBV4-3 combines with J gene TRBJ2-6. Germline-derived CDR1 and CDR2 are LGHNA and YSLEER. The CDR3 length is 16 residues. The CDR3 spells CASSQDRSPGANVLTF.

The CDR3 here is CASKARGRNEQFF. The chain carries TRBV6-6 and TRBJ2-1; TCRdb designates TRBD1, a call that cannot be tested without DNA. Per germline, CDR1 MNHNY and CDR2 SVGAGI (reference sequence). CDR3 size: 13 residues.

The chain carries TRBV29-1 and TRBJ1-1. CDR3 size: 11 residues. Germline V CDR1 and CDR2: SQVTM, ANQGSEA. The CDR3 region is CSARGYTEAFF.

The chain combines TRBV12-3 or TRBV12-4 with TRBJ1-5; the TRBD1 assignment by TCRdb is unverifiable without DNA. This CDR3 region has 17 residues. The chain's CDR3 is CASSWGTGTITSQPQHF.

The CDR3 sequence is CASSFGLAGNNEQFF. The chain couples TRBV11-2 to TRBJ2-1; TCRdb selects TRBD2, and the lack of DNA leaves this call unchecked. Germline V CDR1 and CDR2: SGHAT, FQNNGV. The CDR3 runs 15 residues. The full variable domain, its missing parts supplied by reference TRBV11-2 and TRBJ2-1, is EAGVAQSPRYKIIEKRQSVAFWCNPISGHATLYWYQQILGQGPKLLIQFQNNGVVDDSQLPKDRFSAERLKGVDSTLKIQPAKLEDSAVYLCASSFGLAGNNEQFFGPGTRLTVL.

V gene TRBV25-1 combines with J gene TRBJ2-1; TCRdb lists TRBD2, though no DNA is available to test this call. From germline, CDR1 is MGHDK and CDR2 SYGVNS. The CDR3 length is 15 residues. CDR3 residues: CASSDWGLGGGEQFF.

This chain uses TRBV20-1 with TRBJ2-1; TCRdb gives TRBD1 as the D gene, but with no DNA this cannot be confirmed. Looked up from germline, CDR1 is DFQATT and CDR2 is SNEGSKA (reference sequence). This CDR3 spans 17 amino acids. CDR3 loop: CSARPLDPPLAYNEQFF.

V and J are TRBV7-8 and TRBJ1-6; TCRdb returns TRBD1, unconfirmable since there is no DNA. The CDR3 contains 13 residues. The germline CDR1 and CDR2 sequences are SGHVS and FQNEAQ. The chain's CDR3 is CASSFNRAHALHF.

V is TRBV7-2 and J is TRBJ2-1; TCRdb names TRBD2, which stays unverified in the absence of DNA. The CDR3 runs 18 residues. CDR1 SGHTA and CDR2 FQGNSA come from the germline V gene. CDR3 amino acids: CASSLAPQGRDVYNEQFF.

This chain connects TRBV29-1 to TRBJ2-1. Per the germline V gene, CDR1 is SQVTM and CDR2 is ANQGSEA. The CDR3 sequence is 13 residues long. CDR3 protein: CSVEDQSRAEQFF.

V is TRBV7-9 and J is TRBJ2-7; TCRdb reports TRBD2, a call that lacks DNA to check it against. This CDR3 region has 14 residues. Per the germline V gene, CDR1 is SEHNR and CDR2 is FQNEAQ (reference sequence). CDR3 amino acids: CASSSTSESYEQYF.

J is TRBJ2-3 and V is TRBV4-3; TCRdb proposes TRBD2, but this gene call is untestable without DNA. The germline V gene encodes CDR1 LGHNA and CDR2 YSLEER. This CDR3 contains 17 residues. This CDR3 is CASSLTSTSGPTDTQYF.

The V gene is TRBV20-1, the J gene TRBJ2-3; TCRdb's D call of TRBD2 is untestable without DNA. Per germline, CDR1 DFQATT and CDR2 SNEGSKA (reference sequence). CDR3 size: 15 residues. The CDR3 spells CSARSPGLALDTQYF.

V usage is TRBV29-1 and J usage is TRBJ1-1. CDR3 length: 12 residues. Germline CDR1 SQVTM, CDR2 ANQGSEA. CDR3 amino acids: CSVDRPNTEAFF.

V and J are TRBV24-1 and TRBJ2-2; TCRdb designates TRBD2, a call that cannot be tested without DNA. The germline gives CDR1 KGHDR, CDR2 SFDVKD. CDR3 length: 17 residues. CDR3: CATSERRSQTRTGELFF.

The chain joins TRBV19 to TRBJ2-1; there is no DNA to check the TCRdb D call of TRBD2. The CDR3 totals 15 residues. The germline V gene encodes CDR1 LNHDA and CDR2 SQIVND (reference sequence). The chain's CDR3 is CASSSRLAINNEQFF.

The genes are TRBV7-2 and TRBJ1-5. This CDR3 has 13 residues. Germline CDR1 is SGHTA and CDR2 is FQGNSA. The chain's CDR3 is CASSLGQLQPQHF.

The CDR3 is CASSFTGEGRELFF. The chain has TRBV11-2 and TRBJ2-2; TCRdb calls TRBD2, which cannot be checked without DNA. The germline gives CDR1 SGHAT, CDR2 FQNNGV. CDR3 length: 14 residues.

This sequence joins TRBV29-1 and TRBJ1-1. There are 14 residues in the CDR3. Germline CDR1 SQVTM, CDR2 ANQGSEA. CDR3 loop: CSVVGGRESTEAFF.

The chain employs TRBV19 and TRBJ1-2; checking the TCRdb D call of TRBD1 is not possible without DNA. CDR1 LNHDA and CDR2 SQIVND come from the germline V gene (reference sequence). The CDR3 covers 13 residues. CDR3 amino acids: CASSISREDGYTF.